These T cell receptor beta chains were read from a single sample in a study of blood T cell repertoires in COVID-19. The table came from immunoSEQ multiplex PCR; TCRdb's copy has only in-frame clones and leaves some out. The table has around 380,000 clones, about 87% seen once. The material sequenced was PBMCs or T cells enriched from blood (not recorded which). These receptors originate from a man younger than 40 who had recovered from COVID-19. CDR3s include the opening cysteine and the closing phenylalanine or tryptophan. The D gene is left open where the match is weak. Size tells how often a clone was seen (once, few, many) or the class of an expanded clone, and some rows leave it out.

>TRBJ1-1|TRBD1|14|TRBV5-1|-
CASSLRTGNTEAFF
TGCGCCAGCAGCCTCAGGACAGGGAACACTGAAGCTTTCTTT
>TRBJ2-7|TRBD1|15|TRBV5-1|few
CASSLAGTGHYEQYF
TGCGCCAGCAGCTTGGCCGGGACAGGGCACTACGAGCAGTACTTC
>TRBJ2-7|TRBD1|13|TRBV6-5|-
CASKGTGDYEQYF
TGTGCCAGCAAGGGGACAGGGGACTACGAGCAGTACTTC
>TRBJ2-3|TRBD2|14|TRBV5-1|-
CASSATSGGDTQYF
TGCGCCAGCAGCGCGACTAGCGGGGGGGATACGCAGTATTTT
>TRBJ2-1|-|17|TRBV6-6|-
CASSQLDSSDSYNEQFF
TGTGCCAGCAGTCAACTTGACAGCTCTGACTCCTACAATGAGCAGTTCTTC
>TRBJ2-1|-|12|TRBV9|-
CASSALSSVQFF
TGTGCCAGCAGCGCCCTTAGCTCAGTACAGTTCTTC
>TRBJ1-1|TRBD1|18|TRBV30|-
CAWSVLFIGTGRRGEAFF
TGTGCCTGGAGTGTACTGTTCATAGGGACAGGTCGGAGAGGTGAAGCTTTCTTT
>TRBJ1-1|-|14|TRBV19|-
CASSGSGLHIEAFF
TGTGCCAGTAGTGGAAGCGGGTTACACATTGAAGCTTTCTTT
>TRBJ1-1|-|13|TRBV13|-
CASSPRGAQEAFF
TGTGCCAGCAGTCCACGGGGGGCGCAGGAGGCTTTCTTT
>TRBJ1-1|TRBD1|15|TRBV27|once
CASSPRQGIITEAFF
TGTGCCAGCAGTCCTAGACAGGGAATAATCACTGAAGCTTTCTTT
>TRBJ2-7|-|11|TRBV29-1|-
CSVRVTYEQYF
TGCAGCGTCAGGGTTACCTACGAGCAGTACTTC
>TRBJ2-6|TRBD1|16|TRBV5-4|-
CASSPDRYAGANVLTF
TGTGCCAGCAGCCCGGACAGGTACGCTGGGGCCAACGTCCTGACTTTC
>TRBJ1-4|TRBD1|13|TRBV19|-
CASSTNRGEKLFF
TGTGCCAGTAGTACAAACAGGGGAGAAAAACTGTTTTTT
>TRBJ1-6|-|13|TRBV15|-
CATSRGERGTLHF
TGTGCCACCAGCAGAGGTGAAAGAGGAACCCTCCACTTT
>TRBJ2-3|-|12|TRBV6-4|-
CASTYSTDTQYF
TGTGCCAGCACCTATAGCACAGATACGCAGTATTTT
>TRBJ2-2|-|17|TRBV3-1/TRBV3-2|-
CASSQGGRLANTGELFF
TGTGCCAGCAGCCAAGGCGGCAGACTCGCGAACACCGGGGAGCTGTTTTTT
>TRBJ2-3|-|19|TRBV5-1|-
CASSLDPLLRGTRADTQYF
TGCGCCAGCAGCTTGGACCCGCTTTTGAGGGGGACGAGGGCAGATACGCAGTATTTT
>TRBJ2-1|TRBD1|18|TRBV3-1/TRBV3-2|-
CASSQDIVDRGQVDEQFF
TGTGCCAGCAGCCAAGATATAGTAGACAGGGGGCAGGTGGATGAGCAGTTCTTC
>TRBJ1-1|-|14|TRBV9|-
CASKATLMNTEAFF
TGTGCCAGCAAAGCGACCCTCATGAACACTGAAGCTTTCTTT
>TRBJ1-2|TRBD1|14|TRBV6-2/TRBV6-3|-
CASSYSTDRDGYTF
TGTGCCAGCAGTTACTCAACCGACAGGGATGGCTACACCTTC
>TRBJ1-5|-|16|TRBV4-1|-
CASSQDWALSNQPQHF
TGCGCCAGCAGCCAAGATTGGGCTTTAAGCAATCAGCCCCAGCATTTT
>TRBJ1-5|TRBD1|14|TRBV10-2|-
CASSEGDREQPQHF
TGCGCCAGCAGTGAGGGGGACAGGGAACAGCCCCAGCATTTT
>TRBJ2-1|-|16|TRBV18|-
CASSPTTRQGGNEQFF
TGTGCCAGCTCACCTACAACTAGACAGGGAGGCAATGAGCAGTTCTTC
>TRBJ1-3|-|11|TRBV30|-
CAWSVLNTIYF
TGTGCCTGGAGTGTACTAAACACCATATATTTT
>TRBJ2-1|TRBD2|14|TRBV11-3|once
CASSPGLAGNEQFF
TGTGCCAGCAGCCCAGGACTAGCGGGCAATGAGCAGTTCTTC
>TRBJ1-5|-|15|TRBV9|-
CASSVGWDTTQPQHF
TGTGCCAGCAGCGTAGGATGGGACACGACCCAGCCCCAGCATTTT
>TRBJ1-1|-|13|TRBV12-3/TRBV12-4|-
CASSRRGSTEAFF
TGTGCCAGCAGCCGTAGGGGTTCGACTGAAGCTTTCTTT
>TRBJ2-1|-|11|TRBV5-6|-
CASSWRAEQFF
TGTGCCAGCAGCTGGCGGGCGGAGCAGTTCTTC
>TRBJ1-6|-|16|TRBV5-4|once
CASSLLDRPYNSPLHF
TGTGCCAGCAGTTTGCTTGACAGGCCATATAATTCACCCCTCCACTTT
>TRBJ1-2|-|12|TRBV18|-
CASSLGSYGYTF
TGTGCCAGCTCACTCGGGTCTTATGGCTACACCTTC
>TRBJ2-1|-|16|TRBV28|-
CASRPLQGGSYNEQFF
TGTGCCAGCAGGCCCCTCCAGGGGGGTTCTTACAATGAGCAGTTCTTC
>TRBJ1-5|-|17|TRBV24-1|-
CATRESGRNHSNQPQHF
TGTGCCACCAGGGAGAGCGGACGGAATCATAGCAATCAGCCCCAGCATTTT
>TRBJ1-1|-|13|TRBV10-3|-
CAISVGDIGLAFF
TGTGCCATCAGTGTGGGGGACATAGGGTTGGCTTTCTTT
>TRBJ1-1|-|13|TRBV7-3|-
CASSVGGMAEAFF
TGTGCCAGCTCGGTCGGGGGGATGGCTGAAGCTTTCTTT
>TRBJ2-2|-|19|TRBV7-8|-
CASSPLLTGRGANTGELFF
TGTGCCAGCAGCCCACTCCTGACAGGGCGGGGTGCGAACACCGGGGAGCTGTTTTTT
>TRBJ2-3|TRBD2|15|TRBV6-5|-
CASKPTRTSSGTQYF
TGTGCCAGCAAACCTACGCGGACTAGTTCGGGAACGCAGTATTTT
>TRBJ2-3|TRBD2|18|TRBV19|-
CASRRRLAGGTITDTQYF
TGTGCCAGTAGACGGAGACTAGCGGGGGGAACGATCACAGATACGCAGTATTTT
>TRBJ2-1|-|11|TRBV19|-
CASTRSNEQFF
TGTGCCAGTACCCGGTCTAATGAGCAGTTCTTC
>TRBJ1-1|TRBD1|13|TRBV12-3/TRBV12-4|-
CASSPGGGTEAFF
TGTGCCAGCAGCCCAGGGGGCGGCACTGAAGCTTTCTTT
>TRBJ2-1|-|13|TRBV27|few
CASSGIGGWEQFF
TGTGCCAGCTCAGGTATAGGGGGTTGGGAGCAGTTCTTC
>TRBJ1-1|-|13|TRBV6-5|-
CASRQDGNTEAFF
TGTGCCAGCAGACAGGACGGGAACACTGAAGCTTTCTTT
>TRBJ1-1|-|14|TRBV7-2|-
CASSLGGSNTEAFF
TGTGCCAGCAGCTTAGGGGGCTCGAACACTGAAGCTTTCTTT